This T cell receptor beta chain was sequenced for a study of shared clonotypes between healthy human individuals. Data came from immunoSEQ multiplex PCR; TCRdb stores just in-frame clones and leaves some out. The sample has more than 500,000 clones, approximately 94% seen once. As regards this clone: The target antigen is unknown.

CDR3 length: 15 amino acids. The germline V gene encodes CDR1 SQVTM and CDR2 ANQGSEA. General study results and limits: Among the subsets, naive ones generally showed larger estimated richness than memory ones.

This receptor was obtained from a young woman in good health. V and J are TRBV29-1 and TRBJ2-5; D perhaps matches TRBD2 (7 bases). The tail of the sequence fits TRBJ2-7 better, so the J call may be wrong. The sequencing input was naive CD4+ T cells sorted from blood. The subset: CD45RA+ positively selected. CDR3 in DNA: TGCAGCGTTCGGGGGGCGCGCGATCCGCCGTACGAGCAGTACTTC. Its translation is CSVRGARDPPYEQYF.